Below are 24 T cell receptor beta chains sequenced from a single sample in a study of neurological immune-mediated disorders. TCRdb passed the 5' RACE reads through MiXCR, listing each CDR3 protein once. The table records about 54,000 distinct CDR3 sequences, under 5% of them present only once. The sample taken for sequencing was CD4+ T cells from blood. These TCRs come from a woman aged 40 to 55 with multiple sclerosis.

This clonotype was counted many times. The rearrangement uses TRBV5-1 and TRBJ1-1; 7 nucleotides align to TRBD1. J gave up 7 bases and V 0 bases, and 3 bases lay outside the gene matches. The CDR3 has 13 residues. The germline gives CDR1 SGHRS, CDR2 YFSETQ. The CDR3 sequence: CASSLARGSEAFF. For the CDR3, the DNA is TGCGCCAGCAGCTTGGCCAGGGGGAGTGAAGCTTTCTTT.

This clonotype was observed many times. This chain connects TRBV20-1 to TRBJ2-2, with D possibly being TRBD1 or TRBD2 (5 bases each). The V gene lost 3 bases and the J gene lost 1 base, with 12 bases spanning the gap. The CDR3 has 15 residues. Germline V lookup: CDR1 DFQATT, CDR2 SNEGSKA (reference sequence). CDR3 in DNA: TGCAGTGCTAGCCCCTCGGGACGGAACACCGGGGAGCTGTTTTTT. Translation: CSASPSGRNTGELFF.

At least ten counts were recorded for this clonotype. The V and J genes are TRBV10-3 and TRBJ1-6, with TRBD1 matching over 8 bases. The CDR3 has 17 amino acids. V gave up 4 bases and J gave up 7 bases; unmatched junction bases: 12. Germline-derived CDR1 and CDR2 are ENHRY and SYGVKD. The CDR3 bases are TGTGCCATCAGTGCTCTGCCGGGACAGGACCCAAATTCACCCCTCCACTTT. Translating it yields CAISALPGQDPNSPLHF.

This clonotype came up many times. The chain combines TRBV7-8 with TRBJ2-3; 7 positions match TRBD2. V shed 8 bases, J shed 4 bases, and the junction held 9 bases outside the gene matches. This CDR3 is 14 amino acids long. Per the germline V gene, CDR1 is SGHVS and CDR2 is FQNEAQ. CDR3 sequence reads: CASGGLAGADTQYF. In DNA form, the CDR3 reads TGTGCCAGCGGGGGGTTAGCGGGCGCAGATACGCAGTATTTT.

This clonotype was picked up many times. This chain connects TRBV7-2 to TRBJ2-3, with unresolved D. The ends were cut back, 6 bases at V and 1 base at J, with 11 bases in the middle. This CDR3 has 14 residues. CDR1 is SGHTA, CDR2 FQGNSA, per germline. The CDR3 nucleotides read TGTGCCAGCAGATATTCCCTTGGCACAGATACGCAGTATTTT. Protein product: CASRYSLGTDTQYF.

The gene calls are TRBV5-1 and TRBJ2-5; weak D call: TRBD1 (6 bases). Germline CDR1 is SGHRS and CDR2 is YFSETQ. CDR3 length equals 14 residues. The ends were cut back, 1 base at V and 5 bases at J, with 12 bases in the middle. CDR3 bases: TGCGCCAGCAGCTTGCGGGGACAAACGGAGACCCAGTACTTC. Amino acids: CASSLRGQTETQYF.

This clonotype was seen at least ten times. The chain couples TRBV7-9 to TRBJ1-2; D is uncertain. In germline, CDR1 is SEHNR, CDR2 FQNEAQ (reference sequence). Deletions cut 4 bases from V and 5 bases from J, with 11 bases between. The CDR3 totals 13 residues. In DNA form, the CDR3 reads TGTGCCAGCAGCTCTCTGACGGGTTATGGCTACACCTTC. Amino acids: CASSSLTGYGYTF.

This clonotype was seen ten or more times. The rearrangement uses TRBV29-1 and TRBJ2-1; a possible D gene is TRBD2 (5 bases). V lost 1 base, J lost 4 bases, and 14 bases lay in between. Germline V lookup: CDR1 SQVTM, CDR2 ANQGSEA. The CDR3 has 15 residues. The CDR3 here is CSVEAGIPNYNEQFF. CDR3 sequence (DNA): TGCAGCGTTGAAGCGGGGATCCCTAATTACAATGAGCAGTTCTTC.

This clonotype appeared many times. The chain recombines TRBV3-1 with TRBJ1-2, with 9 bases identical to TRBD1. The CDR3 totals 13 residues. Germline V CDR1 and CDR2: LGHDT, YNNKEL (reference sequence). After removal of 3 bases from V and 9 bases from J, the junction contained 5 bases not matched to a gene. CDR3: CASSHGQGQRYTF. In nucleotides, the CDR3 is TGTGCCAGCAGCCACGGACAGGGGCAGCGCTACACCTTC.

This clonotype was recorded at least ten times. The chain couples TRBV5-1 to TRBJ1-1; tentatively, D is TRBD1 (5 bases). Per germline, CDR1 SGHRS and CDR2 YFSETQ. This CDR3 has 13 residues. V was clipped by 5 bases and J by 1 base, with 9 bases between them. Written as DNA, the CDR3 is TGCGCCAGCAGACATGGACAGAACACTGAAGCTTTCTTT. Residues: CASRHGQNTEAFF.

This clonotype was observed many times. The rearrangement links TRBV10-2 to TRBJ2-5; 10 bases match TRBD2. This CDR3 region has 15 residues. V shed 2 bases, J shed 4 bases, and the junction held 4 bases outside the gene matches. Germline lookup yields CDR1 WSHSY and CDR2 SAAADI. The DNA of the CDR3 is TGCGCCAGCAGTGAGCCTAGCGGGGGACTAGAGACCCAGTACTTC. Residues: CASSEPSGGLETQYF.

This clonotype was recorded once. The V call is TRBV3-1, the J call TRBJ1-1, with TRBD1 as a possible D gene (6 bases). Germline-derived CDR1 and CDR2 are LGHDT and YNNKEL (reference sequence). This CDR3 has 15 amino acids. Trimming shortened V by 2 bases and J by 7 bases, and 17 bases separated the two germline ends. The CDR3 region is CASSQRGAGLDEAFF. The CDR3 DNA follows: TGTGCCAGCAGCCAAAGGGGGGCCGGTTTGGATGAAGCTTTCTTT.

The rearrangement joins TRBV29-1 to TRBJ2-1, with 9 nucleotides matching TRBD1. J lost 6 bases, V lost 6 bases, and 6 bases had no gene match. There are 13 residues in the CDR3. The germline gives CDR1 SQVTM, CDR2 ANQGSEA. The CDR3 DNA reads TGCAGCGTATTAAGACAGGGGGGCAATGAGCAGTTCTTC. Residues: CSVLRQGGNEQFF.

This clonotype showed up many times. The chain combines TRBV5-6 with TRBJ2-3, with D uncertain. The CDR3 has 14 residues. CDR1 is SGHDT and CDR2 is YYEEEE in the germline V gene. Trimming shortened V by 0 bases and J by 1 base, and 6 bases separated the two germline ends. The CDR3 DNA is TGTGCCAGCAGCTTGGGCGCTGGCACAGATACGCAGTATTTT. It translates to CASSLGAGTDTQYF.

This clonotype was seen many times. The chain carries TRBV7-9 and TRBJ1-2; D is uncertain. Germline V CDR1 and CDR2: SEHNR, FQNEAQ (reference sequence). The CDR3 extends over 13 amino acids. V was shortened by 3 bases and J by 4 bases, with 9 bases between the two germline ends. CDR3 sequence reads: CASSLGSGYGYTF. CDR3 DNA sequence: TGTGCCAGCAGCTTGGGCAGCGGCTATGGCTACACCTTC.

Many counts were recorded for this clonotype. The chain recombines TRBV5-1 with TRBJ2-7; the D call may be TRBD1 or TRBD2 (5 bases each). V lost 3 bases and J 0 bases, leaving 19 bases between the germline ends. Per the germline V gene, CDR1 is SGHRS and CDR2 is YFSETQ. The length of the CDR3 is 17 residues. The CDR3 loop is CASSYKPRDESSYEQYF. The CDR3 coding sequence is TGCGCCAGCAGCTACAAACCTCGGGACGAGAGCTCCTACGAGCAGTACTTC.

This clonotype was observed a few times. The chain has TRBV28 and TRBJ1-1, with D unresolved. With 0 bases removed from V and 1 base from J, the gap between germline ends came to 9 bases. The germline V gene encodes CDR1 MDHEN and CDR2 SYDVKM. The CDR3 sequence is 15 residues long. CDR3 in amino acids: CASSLWRAANTEAFF. Here the CDR3 DNA reads TGTGCCAGCAGTTTATGGCGGGCCGCGAACACTGAAGCTTTCTTT.

This clonotype appeared many times. The V and J genes are TRBV20-1 and TRBJ1-2; possibly TRBD1 for D (6 bases). The germline CDR1 and CDR2 sequences are DFQATT and SNEGSKA (reference sequence). The length of the CDR3 is 14 residues. V lost 5 bases to trimming and J lost 0 bases, with 13 bases between them. The CDR3 protein is CSAPDRQPNYGYTF. CDR3 nucleotides: TGCAGTGCTCCCGACAGGCAACCTAACTATGGCTACACCTTC.

This clonotype showed up many times. The rearrangement joins TRBV3-1 to TRBJ1-5; D gene unclear. The CDR3 extends over 13 amino acids. V lost 2 bases and J lost 4, with 6 bases in between. The germline CDR1 and CDR2 sequences are LGHDT and YNNKEL (reference sequence). The CDR3 here is CASSQRRNQPQHF. CDR3 sequence (DNA): TGTGCCAGCAGCCAACGTCGGAATCAGCCCCAGCATTTT.

This clonotype was counted many times. The chain employs TRBV5-6 and TRBJ2-1; 13 bases align to TRBD2. The CDR3 has 15 amino acids. J lost 3 bases, V lost 4 bases, and 1 base had no gene match. Germline assignment: CDR1 SGHDT and CDR2 YYEEEE. DNA for the CDR3: TGTGCCAGCAGCAGGACTAGCGGGGGCTACAATGAGCAGTTCTTC. Translated, it gives CASSRTSGGYNEQFF.

This clonotype was detected ten times or more. This chain connects TRBV2 to TRBJ2-7; D unresolved. The CDR3 loop spans 13 amino acids. V dropped 4 bases and J dropped 3 bases, with 10 bases sitting between them. Germline lookup yields CDR1 SNHLY and CDR2 FYNNEI. This CDR3 reads CASSVPAIYEQYF. CDR3 DNA sequence: TGTGCCAGCAGTGTTCCAGCGATCTACGAGCAGTACTTC.

This clonotype occurred many times. This chain uses TRBV5-1 with TRBJ1-2; D remains unclear. V lost 5 bases and J lost 8, with 19 bases in between. The CDR3 has 14 residues. CDR1 is SGHRS and CDR2 is YFSETQ in the germline V gene. CDR3 bases: TGCGCCAGCAGTCTCCGCGGCGGGAAGGACGGCTACACCTTC. Amino acid sequence: CASSLRGGKDGYTF.

This clonotype was observed a handful of times. This sequence joins TRBV11-2 and TRBJ1-3, with unresolved D. Germline CDR1 SGHAT, CDR2 FQNNGV. Trimming stripped 5 bases from V and 1 base from J, with 9 bases between. This CDR3 is built from 14 residues. The CDR3 nucleotides are TGTGCCAGCAGCAGACAAAATTCTGGAAACACCATATATTTT. Residues: CASSRQNSGNTIYF.

In its sample, this clonotype was seen a few times. The chain recombines TRBV6-6 with TRBJ2-1, with TRBD1 identical over 12 bases. V shed 5 bases, J shed 7 bases, and the junction held 3 bases outside the gene matches. The germline V gene encodes CDR1 MNHNY and CDR2 SVGAGI (reference sequence). This CDR3 region has 14 residues. CDR3 in DNA: TGTGCCAGCAGTACGGGACAGGGGGCTAATGAGCAGTTCTTC. The encoded protein is CASSTGQGANEQFF.